Presented here are 26 T cell receptor beta chains from one specimen sequenced in a study of cytomegalovirus exposure and HLA in healthy donors. The study ran its PCR with 60 Vbeta and 13 Jbeta primers. Sequenced by immunoSEQ multiplex PCR; TCRdb stores in-frame clones only, minus some. The sample lists under 300,000 clones, almost 85% occurring once. The sample taken for sequencing was PBMCs. The source is a woman between 35 and 50 years old in good health and CMV-seropositive.

The chain carries TRBV7-6 and TRBJ2-6; perhaps TRBD1 as D (6 bases). Germline V gives CDR1 SGHVS, CDR2 FNYEAQ. V lost 2 bases and J 7 bases, leaving 12 bases between the germline ends. The CDR3 runs 15 residues. The CDR3 bases are TGTGCCAGCAGCTTATTATCGGGGACAGCCAACGTCCTGACTTTC. Protein sequence: CASSLLSGTANVLTF.

The genes are TRBV11-2 and TRBJ2-7; 9 bases agree with TRBD1. Germline loops: CDR1 SGHAT, CDR2 FQNNGV. Trimming removed 8 bases from V and 5 bases from J; junction bases left unmatched: 10. The length of the CDR3 is 14 residues. DNA for the CDR3: TGTGCCAGCGGGGGACAGGGATCGAGAAACGAGCAGTACTTC. Amino acid sequence: CASGGQGSRNEQYF.

The V call is TRBV2, the J call TRBJ1-2; TRBD1 aligns across 12 bases. This CDR3 is built from 14 residues. The germline V gene has CDR1 SNHLY and CDR2 FYNNEI. J was trimmed by 8 bases and V by 7 bases; bases with no gene match: 8. The CDR3 loop reads CASTRDRGHEGYTF. CDR3 nucleotides: TGTGCCAGCACCCGGGACAGGGGGCATGAAGGCTACACCTTC.

The chain combines TRBV4-2 with TRBJ1-1; 7 bases map to TRBD1. The V gene end was trimmed by 2 bases and the J gene end by 2 bases; junction bases not matched to a gene: 5. The CDR3 is 15 residues long. Looked up from germline, CDR1 is LGHNA and CDR2 is YNFKEQ. CDR3 sequence (DNA): TGTGCCAGCAGCCAATCGGGACAGAAAAACACTGAAGCTTTCTTT. Protein sequence: CASSQSGQKNTEAFF.

The V call is TRBV7-9, the J call TRBJ2-7, with TRBD2 matching 11 bases. Germline CDR1 and CDR2: SEHNR and FQNEAQ (reference sequence). The CDR3 has 17 amino acids. Trimming cost V 1 base and J 5 bases; bases outside gene matches: 10. The CDR3 protein is CASSLGSQLAGADEQYF. The CDR3 region has the DNA TGTGCCAGCAGCTTAGGGAGCCAACTAGCGGGAGCGGACGAGCAGTACTTC.

In regard to this clone: Germline is not matched at one junction end, which may reflect a read error. The V and J genes are TRBV30 and TRBJ2-6, with D possibly TRBD1 on 6 matching bases. This CDR3 is built from 18 residues. Germline V gene lookup returns CDR1 GTSNPN and CDR2 SVGIG (reference sequence). The CDR3 here is CAWSVGGGRSSGANGLTF. The CDR3 nucleotides are TGTGCCTGGAGTGTTGGGGGCGGCAGGTCCTCTGGGGCCAACGGCCTGACTTTC.

This chain connects TRBV4-3 to TRBJ2-4; D might be TRBD2 (5 bases). V lost 4 bases and J lost 1, with 14 bases in between. From germline, CDR1 is LGHNA and CDR2 YSLEER. The CDR3 contains 16 residues. The CDR3 protein is CASSPLAGRAKNIQYF. The CDR3 DNA reads as TGCGCCAGCAGCCCCTTGGCGGGTAGGGCCAAAAACATTCAGTACTTC.

The chain recombines TRBV7-6 with TRBJ2-3, with TRBD1 as a possible D gene (6 bases). The CDR3 has 15 amino acids. Germline V lookup: CDR1 SGHVS, CDR2 FNYEAQ. V was cut by 1 base and J by 1 base, with 9 bases left in between. CDR3: CASSLEGVGTDTQYF. For the CDR3, the DNA is TGTGCCAGCAGCTTAGAGGGGGTCGGCACAGATACGCAGTATTTT.

The chain carries TRBV5-5 and TRBJ1-6; tentatively, D is TRBD1 (5 bases). Trimming left V 2 bases short and J 6 bases short, with 9 bases between. From germline, CDR1 is SGHKS and CDR2 YYEKEE (reference sequence). The CDR3 has 14 residues. CDR3 in amino acids: CASSLQDSNSPLHF. CDR3 DNA sequence: TGTGCCAGCAGCTTACAGGATAGTAATTCACCCCTCCACTTT.

The chain carries TRBV25-1 and TRBJ1-2, with 10 bases that match TRBD1. From germline, CDR1 is MGHDK and CDR2 SYGVNS. V lost 3 bases to trimming and J lost 14 bases; unmatched junction nucleotides: 12. The CDR3 totals 14 residues. The CDR3 is CASSDPLTGGYHTF. The CDR3 DNA sequence: TGTGCCAGCAGTGATCCTCTGACAGGGGGCTATCATACCTTC.

The V call is TRBV29-1, the J call TRBJ1-1; 7 bases are shared with TRBD1. The CDR3 sequence is 14 residues long. V shed 4 bases, J shed 7 bases, and the junction held 12 bases outside the gene matches. CDR1 SQVTM and CDR2 ANQGSEA come from the germline V gene. The CDR3 loop is CSVVSTGVILEAFF. The CDR3 DNA is TGCAGCGTTGTCTCTACAGGGGTGATCCTTGAAGCTTTCTTT.

V and J are TRBV10-3 and TRBJ2-5, with 13 bases that match TRBD2. This CDR3 is built from 16 residues. The junction had 9 bases not matched to a gene; V was cut back by 6 bases and J by 5 bases. Germline V CDR1 and CDR2: ENHRY, SYGVKD. This chain's CDR3 is CAIRTGLAGDLETQYF. In DNA form, the CDR3 reads TGTGCCATCAGGACAGGACTAGCGGGAGATCTGGAGACCCAGTACTTC.

The rearrangement uses TRBV7-9 and TRBJ1-1; weak D call: TRBD1 (5 bases). Trimming left V 5 bases short and J 8 bases short, with 12 bases between. The germline V gene has CDR1 SEHNR and CDR2 FQNEAQ (reference sequence). The CDR3 is 12 residues long. The CDR3 bases are TGTGCCAGCAGCCGGGGGTGGTCCGAAGCTTTCTTT. Residues: CASSRGWSEAFF.

The V gene is TRBV11-3, the J gene TRBJ2-1; a possible D gene is TRBD2 (6 bases). V lost 7 bases and J lost 5, with 24 bases in between. The germline gives CDR1 SGHNT, CDR2 YENEEA. The CDR3 totals 17 residues. The CDR3 sequence is CASTPGDGSRPNNEQFF. The DNA of the CDR3 is TGTGCCAGCACCCCGGGGGACGGGAGCCGACCAAACAATGAGCAGTTCTTC. Filled out from reference TRBV11-3 and TRBJ2-1, the complete variable domain reads EAGVVQSPRYKIIEKKQPVAFWCNPISGHNTLYWYLQNLGQGPELLIRYENEEAVDDSQLPKDRFSAERLKGVDSTLKIQPAELGDSAVYLCASTPGDGSRPNNEQFFGPGTRLTVL.

V usage is TRBV5-6 and J usage is TRBJ1-3; unclear D gene. The CDR3 has 16 amino acids. Germline loops: CDR1 SGHDT, CDR2 YYEEEE. V dropped 1 base and J dropped 0 bases, with 11 bases sitting between them. The CDR3 bases are TGTGCCAGCAGCTTGTGGGAGCTGAGCTCTGGAAACACCATATATTTT. As protein: CASSLWELSSGNTIYF.

This clone was observed a few times. V and J are TRBV6-5 and TRBJ1-3; D is uncertain. Germline V gene lookup returns CDR1 MNHEY and CDR2 SVGAGI. V was trimmed by 6 bases and J by 0 bases, leaving 3 bases between them. The CDR3 is 12 residues long. CDR3 residues: CASRSSGNTIYF. The CDR3 nucleotides are TGTGCCAGCAGGAGCTCTGGAAACACCATATATTTT.

The rearrangement uses TRBV2 and TRBJ1-1; no clear D gene. Trimming took off 6 bases at V and 1 base at J, with 9 bases between the two ends. This CDR3 region has 13 residues. The germline V gene has CDR1 SNHLY and CDR2 FYNNEI. CDR3 loop: CASREEPNTEAFF. The CDR3 nucleotides are TGTGCCAGCAGAGAGGAGCCGAACACTGAAGCTTTCTTT.

The chain uses TRBV27 and TRBJ2-1; 9 bases line up with TRBD2. This CDR3 contains 14 residues. Trimming removed 6 bases from V and 5 bases from J; junction bases left unmatched: 5. Germline V lookup: CDR1 MNHEY, CDR2 SMNVEV (reference sequence). The CDR3 DNA follows: TGTGCCAGCAGAAGACTAGCGGATAACAATGAGCAGTTCTTC. Residues: CASRRLADNNEQFF.

V usage is TRBV28 and J usage is TRBJ2-7; 7 nucleotides agree with TRBD1. CDR1 and CDR2 from the germline V gene are MDHEN and SYDVKM. Trimming removed 3 bases from V and 6 bases from J; junction bases left unmatched: 8. The CDR3 runs 14 residues. The CDR3 sequence: CASSLRQGRAEQYF. In DNA form, the CDR3 reads TGTGCCAGCAGTTTGCGACAGGGAAGAGCCGAGCAGTACTTC.

This clone was recorded once. The genes are TRBV18 and TRBJ2-2; 8 positions agree with TRBD2. V shed 5 bases and J 2 bases; nucleotides not matched to a gene: 7. Per the germline V gene, CDR1 is KGHSH and CDR2 is LQKENI. The CDR3 runs to 16 residues. The CDR3 protein is CASSSTLAGNTGELFF. The CDR3 DNA sequence: TGTGCCAGCTCATCGACCTTAGCGGGAAACACCGGGGAGCTGTTTTTT.

The chain uses TRBV2 and TRBJ1-5, with D unclear. CDR3 size: 15 residues. Germline CDR1 SNHLY, CDR2 FYNNEI. Trimming removed 1 base from V and 0 bases from J, with 7 bases in between. DNA for the CDR3: TGTGCCAGCAGTGAAGTTTCGTATAGCAATCAGCCCCAGCATTTT. Encoded protein: CASSEVSYSNQPQHF. The full variable domain, with the rest looked up from reference TRBV2 and TRBJ1-5, is EPEVTQTPSHQVTQMGQEVILRCVPISNHLYFYWYRQILGQKVEFLVSFYNNEISEKSEIFDDQFSVERPDGSNFTLKIRSTKLEDSAMYFCASSEVSYSNQPQHFGDGTRLSIL.

This chain uses TRBV7-9 with TRBJ2-2; D is undetermined. The length of the CDR3 is 12 residues. The V end was cut by 5 bases, the J end by 3 bases, with 4 bases between. Germline CDR1 is SEHNR and CDR2 is FQNEAQ (reference sequence). Here the CDR3 reads CASSPDTGELFF. Here the CDR3 DNA reads TGTGCCAGCAGCCCTGACACCGGGGAGCTGTTTTTT. The complete variable domain, with remaining parts taken from reference TRBV7-9 and TRBJ2-2, reads DTGVSQNPRHKITKRGQNVTFRCDPISEHNRLYWYRQTLGQGPEFLTYFQNEAQLEKSRLLSDRFSAERPKGSFSTLEIQRTEQGDSAMYLCASSPDTGELFFGEGSRLTVL.

This clone was seen a single time. This chain uses TRBV19 with TRBJ1-2, with a tentative D call TRBD1 (5 bases). The CDR3 sequence is 14 residues long. CDR1 and CDR2 (germline): LNHDA, SQIVND (reference sequence). V gave up 0 bases and J gave up 7 bases, with 12 bases separating them. This CDR3 reads CASSIDQGISGYTF. CDR3 DNA: TGTGCCAGTAGTATAGATCAGGGTATCAGTGGCTACACCTTC.

The chain links TRBV4-2 to TRBJ2-7; D unresolved. The V gene lost 1 base and the J gene lost 5 bases, with 9 bases spanning the gap. This CDR3 has 13 amino acids. Germline values: CDR1 LGHNA, CDR2 YNFKEQ. CDR3: CASSQAQSDEQYF. The CDR3 DNA sequence: TGTGCCAGCAGCCAAGCCCAATCAGACGAGCAGTACTTC.

The chain uses TRBV14 and TRBJ2-7; 7 bases fit TRBD2. V was pared by 1 base and J by 6 bases, with 3 bases of the junction left unmatched. CDR1 and CDR2 (germline): SGHDN, FVKESK. The CDR3 contains 13 residues. In nucleotides, the CDR3 is TGTGCCAGCAGCCAAGTCCCGGGGGGCGAGCAGTACTTC. It translates to CASSQVPGGEQYF.

This clone occurred once. This sequence joins TRBV2 and TRBJ1-6; D not certain. V was clipped by 5 bases and J by 0 bases, with 20 bases between them. CDR1 is SNHLY, CDR2 FYNNEI, per germline. The CDR3 runs to 19 residues. The CDR3 is CASSPRVSPSSSYNSPLHF. The CDR3 nucleotides are TGTGCCAGCAGTCCCCGGGTCTCCCCATCCAGCTCCTATAATTCACCCCTCCACTTT.